Given below is one T cell receptor beta chain in context. These data belong to a study of neoadjuvant anti-PD-1 for oral cavity cancer. Repertoires were generated with immunoSEQ multiplex PCR, while TCRdb's copy carries only in-frame clones and drops some. This sample carries 55,000 to 75,000 clones, roughly nine tenths of them seen once, and the ten largest clones take roughly 2.9%. Time point defined: after neoadjuvant nivolumab, at surgical resection. This CDR3 comprises 17 residues. The V and J ends lost 4 bases and 2 bases, in that order; junction bases with no gene match: 8. Germline V lookup: CDR1 SGHDN, CDR2 FVKESK.

The J gene is TRBJ2-2, the V gene TRBV14; TRBD2 matches 9 bases. The sequence was obtained from a person aged 35-79 years with oral cavity squamous cell carcinoma. Source: PBMCs, taken after nivolumab (anti-PD-1) treatment. The chain's CDR3 is CASSLRAGGPNTGELFF. The CDR3 DNA sequence: TGTGCCAGCAGCCTTAGAGCGGGGGGACCTAACACCGGGGAGCTGTTTTTT.